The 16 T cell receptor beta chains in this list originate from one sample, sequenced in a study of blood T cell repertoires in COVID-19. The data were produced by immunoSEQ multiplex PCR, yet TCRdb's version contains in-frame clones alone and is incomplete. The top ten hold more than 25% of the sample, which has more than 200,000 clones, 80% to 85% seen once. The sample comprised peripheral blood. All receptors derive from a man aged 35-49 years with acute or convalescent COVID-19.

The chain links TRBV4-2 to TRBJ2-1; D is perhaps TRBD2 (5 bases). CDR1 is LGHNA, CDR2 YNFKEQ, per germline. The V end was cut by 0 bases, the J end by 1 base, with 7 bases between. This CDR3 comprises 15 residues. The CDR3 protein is CASSQDGGSYNEQFF. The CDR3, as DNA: TGTGCCAGCAGCCAAGATGGCGGGTCCTACAATGAGCAGTTCTTC.

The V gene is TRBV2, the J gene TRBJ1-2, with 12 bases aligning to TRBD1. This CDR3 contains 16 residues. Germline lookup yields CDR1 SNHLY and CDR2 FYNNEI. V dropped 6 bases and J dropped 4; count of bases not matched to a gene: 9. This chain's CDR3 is CASREGQGARGYGYTF. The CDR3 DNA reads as TGTGCCAGCAGGGAGGGACAGGGGGCGCGAGGCTATGGCTACACCTTC.

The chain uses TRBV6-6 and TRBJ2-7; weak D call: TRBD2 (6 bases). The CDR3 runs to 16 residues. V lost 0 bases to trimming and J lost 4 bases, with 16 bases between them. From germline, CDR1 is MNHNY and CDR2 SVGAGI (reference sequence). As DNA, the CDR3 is TGTGCCAGCAGTTACTCGCGCAGGGACTTGAGTTACGAGCAGTACTTC. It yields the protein CASSYSRRDLSYEQYF.

This CDR3 reads CASTRGQGNEAFF. Here the CDR3 DNA reads TGTGCCAGCACCCGAGGACAGGGTAATGAAGCTTTCTTT. The chain joins TRBV7-8 to TRBJ1-1; TRBD1 matches at 8 bases. This CDR3 spans 13 amino acids. The germline V gene encodes CDR1 SGHVS and CDR2 FQNEAQ. V shed 7 bases and J 7 bases; nucleotides not matched to a gene: 8. Full variable domain (missing parts from reference TRBV7-8 and TRBJ1-1): GAGVSQSPRYKVAKRGQDVALRCDPISGHVSLFWYQQALGQGPEFLTYFQNEAQLDKSGLPSDRFFAERPEGSVSTLKIQRTQQEDSAVYLCASTRGQGNEAFFGQGTRLTVV.

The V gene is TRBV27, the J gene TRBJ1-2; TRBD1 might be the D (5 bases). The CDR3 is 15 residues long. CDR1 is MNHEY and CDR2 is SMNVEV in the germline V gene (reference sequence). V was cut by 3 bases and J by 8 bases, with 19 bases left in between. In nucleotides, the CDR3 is TGTGCCAGCAGTTTTGTCAGGGATCAAGGGCGCGGCTACACCTTC. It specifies CASSFVRDQGRGYTF.

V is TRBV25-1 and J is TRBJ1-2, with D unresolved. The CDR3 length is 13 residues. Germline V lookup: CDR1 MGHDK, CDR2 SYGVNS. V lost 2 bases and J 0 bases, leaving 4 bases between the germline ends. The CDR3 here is CASSEPANYGYTF. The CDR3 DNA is TGTGCCAGCAGTGAACCGGCTAACTATGGCTACACCTTC.

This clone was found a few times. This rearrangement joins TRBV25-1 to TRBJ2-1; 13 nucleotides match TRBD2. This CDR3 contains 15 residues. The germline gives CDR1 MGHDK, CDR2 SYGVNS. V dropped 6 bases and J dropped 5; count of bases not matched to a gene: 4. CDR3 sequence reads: CASRETSGGNNEQFF. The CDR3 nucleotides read TGTGCCAGCAGAGAGACTAGCGGGGGGAACAATGAGCAGTTCTTC.

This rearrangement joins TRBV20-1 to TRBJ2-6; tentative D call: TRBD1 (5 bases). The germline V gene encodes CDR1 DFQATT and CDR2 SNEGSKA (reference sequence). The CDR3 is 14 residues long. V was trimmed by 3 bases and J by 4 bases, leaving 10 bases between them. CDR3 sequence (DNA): TGCAGTGCTAGTGGGGCAGCAGGGGCCAACGTCCTGACTTTC. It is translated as CSASGAAGANVLTF.

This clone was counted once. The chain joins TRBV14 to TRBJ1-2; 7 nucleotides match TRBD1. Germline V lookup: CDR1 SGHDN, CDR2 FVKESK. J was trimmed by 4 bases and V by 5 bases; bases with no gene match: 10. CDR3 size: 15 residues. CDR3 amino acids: CASSSDRAVSYGYTF. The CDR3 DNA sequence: TGTGCCAGCAGCTCAGACAGGGCGGTGAGCTATGGCTACACCTTC.

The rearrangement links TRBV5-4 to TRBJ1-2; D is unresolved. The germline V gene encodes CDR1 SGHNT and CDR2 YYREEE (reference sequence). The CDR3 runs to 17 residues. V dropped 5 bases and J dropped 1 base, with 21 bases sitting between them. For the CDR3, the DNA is TGTGCCAGCAGTTTACCTGGTTCGACGGAGAGTAACTATGGCTACACCTTC. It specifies CASSLPGSTESNYGYTF. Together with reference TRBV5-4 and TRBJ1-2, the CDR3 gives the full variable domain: ETGVTQSPTHLIKTRGQQVTLRCSSQSGHNTVSWYQQALGQGPQFIFQYYREEENGRGNFPPRFSGLQFPNYSSELNVNALELDDSALYLCASSLPGSTESNYGYTFGSGTRLTVV.

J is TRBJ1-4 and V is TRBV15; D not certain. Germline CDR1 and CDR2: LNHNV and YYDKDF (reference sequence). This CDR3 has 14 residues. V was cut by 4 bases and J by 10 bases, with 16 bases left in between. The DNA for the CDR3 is TGTGCCACCAGCACACAGAATCGCCTCGGAAAACTGTTTTTT. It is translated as CATSTQNRLGKLFF.

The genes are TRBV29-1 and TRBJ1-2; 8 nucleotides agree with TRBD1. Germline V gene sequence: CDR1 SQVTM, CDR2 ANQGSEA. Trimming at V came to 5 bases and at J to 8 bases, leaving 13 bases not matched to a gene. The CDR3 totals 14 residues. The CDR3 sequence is CSVNGQGQGRGYTF. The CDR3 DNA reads TGCAGCGTTAATGGACAGGGCCAAGGAAGGGGCTACACCTTC. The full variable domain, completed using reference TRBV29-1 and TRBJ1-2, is SAVISQKPSRDICQRGTSLTIQCQVDSQVTMMFWYRQQPGQSLTLIATANQGSEATYESGFVIDKFPISRPNLTFSTLTVSNMSPEDSSIYLCSVNGQGQGRGYTFGSGTRLTVV.

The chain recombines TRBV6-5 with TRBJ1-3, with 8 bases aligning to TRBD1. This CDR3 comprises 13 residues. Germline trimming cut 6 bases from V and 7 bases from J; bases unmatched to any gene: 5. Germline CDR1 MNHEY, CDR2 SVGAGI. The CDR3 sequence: CASRPDRANTIYF. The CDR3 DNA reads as TGTGCCAGCAGGCCGGACAGGGCCAACACCATATATTTT.

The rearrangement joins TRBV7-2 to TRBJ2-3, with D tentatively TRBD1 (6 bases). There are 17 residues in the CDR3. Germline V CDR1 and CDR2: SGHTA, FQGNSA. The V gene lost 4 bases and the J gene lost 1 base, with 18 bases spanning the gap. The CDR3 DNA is TGTGCCAGCAGCTCAACAGGGACCGCAGGGGGCACAGATACGCAGTATTTT. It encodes CASSSTGTAGGTDTQYF.

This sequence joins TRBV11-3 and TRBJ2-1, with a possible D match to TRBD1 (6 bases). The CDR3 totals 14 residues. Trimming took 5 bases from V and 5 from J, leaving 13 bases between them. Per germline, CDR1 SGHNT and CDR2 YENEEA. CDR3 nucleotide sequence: TGTGCCAGCAGCGTCACAGGGTTTGACAATGAGCAGTTCTTC. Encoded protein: CASSVTGFDNEQFF.

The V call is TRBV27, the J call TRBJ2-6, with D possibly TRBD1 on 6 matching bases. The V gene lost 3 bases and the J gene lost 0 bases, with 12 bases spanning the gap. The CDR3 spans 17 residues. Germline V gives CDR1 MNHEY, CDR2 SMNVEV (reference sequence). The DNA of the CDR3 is TGTGCCAGCAGTTTCGGACAGTTAAGCTCTGGGGCCAACGTCCTGACTTTC. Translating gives CASSFGQLSSGANVLTF. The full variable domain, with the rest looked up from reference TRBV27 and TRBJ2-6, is EAQVTQNPRYLITVTGKKLTVTCSQNMNHEYMSWYRQDPGLGLRQIYYSMNVEVTDKGDVPEGYKVSRKEKRNFPLILESPSPNQTSLYFCASSFGQLSSGANVLTFGAGSRLTVL.